The source of this T cell receptor beta chain is a study of vaccination effects on CD4 cells after COVID-19. The CDR3 sequence is 15 residues long. Trimming removed 4 bases from V and 2 bases from J; junction bases left unmatched: 5. Per germline, CDR1 KGHDR and CDR2 SFDVKD. Libraries were prepared by immunoSEQ multiplex PCR; TCRdb keeps only in-frame clonotypes and omits some of them. Here the sample spans some 74,000 clones, about 81% being singletons. Points on this clone: Its antigen is not known.

The ViraFEST assay expanded antigen-specific CD4+ T cells with viral peptide pools before sequencing. Cells that had been cultured for less than 13 days were the source of isolated CD4+ T cells. All study participants received two doses of BNT162b2 or mRNA-1273 vaccine. Under 2.5 million PBMC were seeded per well and grown in the presence of roughly 11 IU/ml IL-2 and approximately 11 ug/ml peptides. Specimen: CD4+ T cells from PBMCs cultured with HCoV-229E spike peptides, collected after COVID-19 vaccination. The rearrangement uses TRBV24-1 and TRBJ2-3, with TRBD2 matching over 7 bases. The TCR comes from a human donor who received a COVID-19 vaccine. CDR3 protein: CATSDSAGHTDTQYF. Written as DNA, the CDR3 is TGTGCCACCAGTGACTCAGCGGGGCACACAGATACGCAGTATTTT.